The 27 T cell receptor beta chains in this list originate from one sample, sequenced in a study of cytomegalovirus exposure and HLA in healthy donors. The PCR employed 60 Vbeta primers together with 13 Jbeta primers. Generated by immunoSEQ multiplex PCR, the TCRdb table keeps only in-frame clones and is missing some. The sample shows approximately 120,000 clones, more than 65% of them seen only once. Sequenced: PBMCs. Receptors originate from a man between 40 and 49 years old in good health and CMV-seropositive.

The rearrangement uses TRBV5-1 and TRBJ2-4; D may be TRBD1 (6 bases). The CDR3 spans 13 residues. Between the trimmed V and J ends, which lost 3 bases and 5 bases, there was a span of 9 bases. From germline, CDR1 is SGHRS and CDR2 YFSETQ. The CDR3 sequence: CASSSDSQNIQYF. In DNA form, the CDR3 reads TGCGCCAGCAGCTCGGACAGCCAAAACATTCAGTACTTC.

This clone turned up a few times. V gene TRBV7-2 combines with J gene TRBJ2-5; D perhaps matches TRBD1 (5 bases). Trimming pared 7 bases from V and 5 bases from J, leaving 20 bases between. This CDR3 contains 15 residues. Germline V lookup: CDR1 SGHTA, CDR2 FQGNSA. CDR3 nucleotides: TGTGCCAGCAAATGGGTCCAGGGTATGGGGGAGACCCAGTACTTC. Translating gives CASKWVQGMGETQYF. Together with reference TRBV7-2 and TRBJ2-5, the CDR3 gives the full variable domain: GAGVSQSPSNKVTEKGKDVELRCDPISGHTALYWYRQSLGQGLEFLIYFQGNSAPDKSGLPSDRFSAERTGGSVSTLTIQRTQQEDSAVYLCASKWVQGMGETQYFGPGTRLLVL.

The chain carries TRBV6-6 and TRBJ2-5; no reliable D call. Gene TRBJ2-7 matches the end of the DNA better, so the J call may be wrong. The germline CDR1 and CDR2 sequences are MNHNY and SVGAGI (reference sequence). The CDR3 extends over 13 amino acids. The CDR3 sequence is CASSYSMLSEQYF. Written as DNA, the CDR3 is TGTGCCAGCAGTTACTCGATGTTGAGCGAGCAGTACTTC.

This clone appeared a few times. V and J are TRBV7-9 and TRBJ2-3; 9 positions agree with TRBD1. The length of the CDR3 is 14 residues. Per germline, CDR1 SEHNR and CDR2 FQNEAQ (reference sequence). V lost 4 bases to trimming and J lost 4 bases; unmatched junction nucleotides: 3. The CDR3 DNA reads as TGTGCCAGCAGCTCCAGACAGGGGGCAGATACGCAGTATTTT. As protein: CASSSRQGADTQYF.

J is TRBJ2-1 and V is TRBV7-9; D perhaps matches TRBD1 (6 bases). V lost 1 base to trimming and J lost 8 bases, with 9 bases between them. The CDR3 has 13 residues. Germline CDR1 SEHNR, CDR2 FQNEAQ (reference sequence). The CDR3 protein is CASSLVAGDEQFF. In DNA, the CDR3 is TGTGCCAGCAGCTTAGTGGCAGGGGATGAGCAGTTCTTC.

The chain employs TRBV27 and TRBJ2-2; 7 bases fit TRBD1. The length of the CDR3 is 14 residues. V lost 4 bases to trimming and J lost 6 bases; unmatched junction nucleotides: 5. The germline CDR1 and CDR2 sequences are MNHEY and SMNVEV (reference sequence). Written as DNA, the CDR3 is TGTGCCAGCAGTTCGAGAACAGGGGCCGGGGAGCTGTTTTTT. Its translation is CASSSRTGAGELFF.

This clone was counted once. The chain joins TRBV27 to TRBJ1-2; the D is unclear. V lost 8 bases to trimming and J lost 0 bases, with 16 bases between them. This CDR3 is built from 15 residues. Germline assignment: CDR1 MNHEY and CDR2 SMNVEV (reference sequence). CDR3 residues: CASGELQEPNYGYTF. In DNA, the CDR3 is TGTGCCAGCGGCGAGCTCCAGGAACCTAACTATGGCTACACCTTC.

This clone has just one count. The J gene is TRBJ2-7, the V gene TRBV28, with 8 nucleotides matching TRBD1. In germline, CDR1 is MDHEN, CDR2 SYDVKM. The CDR3 has 16 amino acids. Unmatched junction bases numbered 16, after V lost 7 bases and J lost 5 bases. CDR3 sequence (DNA): TGTGCCAGCATATCGGAAACGGGGCAGGGGGCTAACGAGCAGTACTTC. As protein: CASISETGQGANEQYF. Full variable domain (missing parts from reference TRBV28 and TRBJ2-7): DVKVTQSSRYLVKRTGEKVFLECVQDMDHENMFWYRQDPGLGLRLIYFSYDVKMKEKGDIPEGYSVSREKKERFSLILESASTNQTSMYLCASISETGQGANEQYFGPGTRLTVT.

The rearrangement links TRBV7-3 to TRBJ2-7; 7 bases align to TRBD1. The V gene end was trimmed by 5 bases and the J gene end by 5 bases; junction bases not matched to a gene: 6. Germline CDR1 SGHTA, CDR2 FQGTGA. The CDR3 length is 13 residues. CDR3 region: CASSKDRDNEQYF. As DNA, the CDR3 is TGTGCCAGCAGCAAAGACAGGGACAACGAGCAGTACTTC.

The V call is TRBV4-3, the J call TRBJ1-2, with 7 bases lining up with TRBD1. V was clipped by 1 base and J by 4 bases; unmatched bases: 6. This CDR3 has 15 residues. The germline gives CDR1 LGHNA, CDR2 YSLEER. The DNA for the CDR3 is TGCGCCAGCAGCCAAGGAGAAGGGACAGCCTATGGCTACACCTTC. Its protein is CASSQGEGTAYGYTF.

This sequence joins TRBV19 and TRBJ1-2, with 7 nucleotides matching TRBD1. Unmatched junction bases numbered 3, after V lost 7 bases and J lost 4 bases. CDR3 size: 12 residues. Looked up from germline, CDR1 is LNHDA and CDR2 is SQIVND (reference sequence). The CDR3 DNA reads as TGTGCCAGTACCAGGGGGGTCTATGGCTACACCTTC. This encodes CASTRGVYGYTF.

The rearrangement links TRBV10-3 to TRBJ1-4; D ambiguous. The CDR3 is 15 residues long. V lost 4 bases, J lost 4 bases, and 13 bases lay in between. From germline, CDR1 is ENHRY and CDR2 SYGVKD. CDR3 sequence: CAISGGGGRNEKLFF. In nucleotides, the CDR3 is TGTGCCATCAGTGGGGGAGGAGGGCGTAATGAAAAACTGTTTTTT.

The V call is TRBV9, the J call TRBJ2-2; a weak D match, TRBD2 (5 bases). This CDR3 comprises 13 residues. Per germline, CDR1 SGDLS and CDR2 YYNGEE. V was cut by 0 bases and J by 6 bases, with 6 bases left in between. The CDR3 is CASSVGGSGELFF. CDR3 sequence (DNA): TGTGCCAGCAGCGTAGGAGGGTCCGGGGAGCTGTTTTTT.

There are a few counts of this clone. V gene TRBV11-2 combines with J gene TRBJ2-7; 8 bases match TRBD2. Per the germline V gene, CDR1 is SGHAT and CDR2 is FQNNGV. V was pared by 5 bases and J by 2 bases, with 5 bases of the junction left unmatched. The CDR3 has 14 residues. The CDR3 region has the DNA TGTGCCAGCAGCCCCGGGGGGGCGGCCTACGAGCAGTACTTC. It codes for CASSPGGAAYEQYF.

This sequence joins TRBV28 and TRBJ2-5; 7 positions match TRBD1. Germline trimming cut 8 bases from V and 5 bases from J; bases unmatched to any gene: 8. Germline V gives CDR1 MDHEN, CDR2 SYDVKM. The CDR3 runs to 13 residues. CDR3 DNA: TGTGCCAGCCGACAGGGAGTGGAGGAGACCCAGTACTTC. Translated, it gives CASRQGVEETQYF.

The chain recombines TRBV11-1 with TRBJ2-1; 9 bases map to TRBD1. J was trimmed by 7 bases and V by 6 bases; bases with no gene match: 10. This CDR3 has 15 amino acids. Germline values: CDR1 SGHAT, CDR2 FQDESV (reference sequence). CDR3 nucleotide sequence: TGTGCCAGCAGGGCCGGGACAGGGCCTTGGAATGAGCAGTTCTTC. This translates into CASRAGTGPWNEQFF. Together with reference TRBV11-1 and TRBJ2-1, the CDR3 gives the full variable domain: EAEVAQSPRYKITEKSQAVAFWCDPISGHATLYWYRQILGQGPELLVQFQDESVVDDSQLPKDRFSAERLKGVDSTLKIQPAELGDSAMYLCASRAGTGPWNEQFFGPGTRLTVL.

This chain joins TRBV4-3 and TRBJ1-4; weak D call: TRBD1 (6 bases). There are 17 residues in the CDR3. V lost 3 bases and J 6 bases, leaving 20 bases between the germline ends. Germline V gene data show CDR1 as LGHNA and CDR2 as YSLEER. CDR3 in amino acids: CASSQGAGALYDEKLFF. The CDR3 nucleotides are TGCGCCAGCAGCCAGGGAGCAGGGGCGTTATATGATGAAAAACTGTTTTTT.

The chain recombines TRBV2 with TRBJ1-1; D not resolved. Trimming shortened V by 6 bases and J by 5 bases, and 16 bases separated the two germline ends. This CDR3 is built from 14 residues. Germline CDR1 and CDR2: SNHLY and FYNNEI. The CDR3 bases are TGTGCCAGCAGCGGGGTATTCAGAAGGACTGAAGCTTTCTTT. As protein: CASSGVFRRTEAFF.

The V and J genes are TRBV18 and TRBJ1-4; 7 bases align to TRBD1. CDR3 length: 16 residues. Germline V gene data show CDR1 as KGHSH and CDR2 as LQKENI. V lost 1 base, J lost 3 bases, and 5 bases stayed unmatched. The CDR3 here is CASSPLGTAPNEKLFF. CDR3 in DNA: TGTGCCAGCTCACCACTGGGGACAGCTCCTAATGAAAAACTGTTTTTT.

The chain carries TRBV27 and TRBJ1-4; 7 positions match TRBD1. This CDR3 comprises 17 residues. In germline, CDR1 is MNHEY, CDR2 SMNVEV (reference sequence). Trimming cost V 4 bases and J 5 bases; bases outside gene matches: 13. CDR3 sequence (DNA): TGTGCCAGCAGTTCTGCCTGGCCGGGACAGTTAAATGAAAAACTGTTTTTT. This encodes CASSSAWPGQLNEKLFF.

The CDR3 DNA sequence: TGCAGCGCTCCTAGAGGCTACGAGCAGTACTTC. This sequence encodes CSAPRGYEQYF. The chain employs TRBV20-1 and TRBJ2-7; D is unclear. Per germline, CDR1 DFQATT and CDR2 SNEGSKA (reference sequence). The CDR3 is made up of 11 amino acids.

The V and J genes are TRBV4-1 and TRBJ2-5; TRBD2 might be the D (5 bases). The better agreement between TRBJ2-7 and the DNA end casts doubt on the J call. Per the germline V gene, CDR1 is MGHRA and CDR2 is YSYEKL. This CDR3 has 16 amino acids. CDR3: CASSPGGLAFSYEQYF. CDR3 DNA sequence: TGCGCCAGCAGCCCGGGCGGGCTAGCATTCTCCTACGAGCAGTACTTC.

J is TRBJ2-3 and V is TRBV7-3; 7 bases are shared with TRBD2. After removal of 5 bases from V and 9 bases from J, the junction contained 8 bases not matched to a gene. This CDR3 has 13 amino acids. The V gene's germline CDR1 is SGHTA and CDR2 FQGTGA. CDR3 region: CASSLGTTDTQYF. In DNA form, the CDR3 reads TGTGCCAGCAGCCTCGGGACTACGGACACGCAGTATTTT.

The CDR3 is CASSYYRVYSPLHF. The CDR3 DNA follows: TGTGCCAGCAGTTATTACAGGGTTTACTCACCCCTCCACTTT. This chain uses TRBV6-6 with TRBJ1-6; weak D call: TRBD1 (6 bases). The CDR3 covers 14 residues. V was trimmed by 3 bases and J by 10 bases, leaving 13 bases between them. Germline assignment: CDR1 MNHNY and CDR2 SVGAGI (reference sequence).

This chain joins TRBV2 and TRBJ2-5; TRBD1 matches at 7 bases. Germline V gives CDR1 SNHLY, CDR2 FYNNEI. The CDR3 is 13 amino acids. Trimming removed 6 bases from V and 3 bases from J; junction bases left unmatched: 4. CDR3 nucleotides: TGTGCCAGCAGCGGGACAGAGAAAGAGACCCAGTACTTC. Encoded protein: CASSGTEKETQYF.

The chain is built from TRBV6-5 and TRBJ1-3, with D maybe TRBD1 (5 bases). V dropped 3 bases and J dropped 4 bases, with 10 bases sitting between them. The CDR3 is 14 residues long. Germline assignment: CDR1 MNHEY and CDR2 SVGAGI. CDR3 amino acids: CASSYRQKGNTIYF. DNA for the CDR3: TGTGCCAGCAGTTATCGACAGAAGGGAAACACCATATATTTT.

The rearrangement uses TRBV7-3 and TRBJ2-1; D not certain. Germline CDR1 SGHTA, CDR2 FQGTGA. The CDR3 covers 15 residues. V lost 2 bases, J lost 0 bases, and 8 bases lay in between. CDR3 nucleotides: TGTGCCAGCAGCTTAGCGTTGAGCTCCTACAATGAGCAGTTCTTC. Protein: CASSLALSSYNEQFF.